This passage covers 3 T cell receptor beta chains from one sample sequenced in a study of CD8+CD57+ T cells in acquired aplastic anemia. Whoever was chosen for sequencing had shown CD8+CD57+ cell expansion by flow cytometry. For CDR3 and TCR beta VDJ profiling, genomic DNA was the template used. In TCRdb, the reads were re-called with MiXCR into one record per CDR3 protein. The data show a few hundred thousand distinct CDR3 sequences, more than 25% seen once. Sequenced: sorted CD4+, CD8+, or CD8+CD57+ T cells (not recorded which) from PBMCs. These receptors came from a human donor with aplastic anemia.

This sequence joins TRBV24-1 and TRBJ2-7; D not certain. V was pared by 9 bases and J by 5 bases, with 10 bases between. This CDR3 is 11 amino acids long. Germline CDR1 is KGHDR and CDR2 is SFDVKD. The CDR3 DNA is TGTGCCACCGGTGTCGGTAACGAGCAGTACTTC. Amino acid sequence: CATGVGNEQYF.

The chain has TRBV5-1 and TRBJ2-7, with D tentatively TRBD1 (6 bases). The CDR3 has 16 amino acids. The V and J ends lost 4 bases and 0 bases respectively, with 17 bases between them. CDR1 and CDR2 (germline): SGHRS, YFSETQ. CDR3 in DNA: TGCGCCAGCAGCATAACCGGGACACAGAGCTCCTACGAGCAGTACTTC. Translating it yields CASSITGTQSSYEQYF.

The table lists this clonotype with many counts. The chain is built from TRBV19 and TRBJ2-3; D gene unclear. There are 14 residues in the CDR3. CDR1 is LNHDA, CDR2 SQIVND, per germline (reference sequence). The germline V and J ends were trimmed by 5 bases and 2 bases, with 11 bases remaining between them. CDR3 region: CASSLGPITDTQYF. The CDR3 bases are TGTGCCAGTAGTCTCGGGCCGATCACAGATACGCAGTATTTT.